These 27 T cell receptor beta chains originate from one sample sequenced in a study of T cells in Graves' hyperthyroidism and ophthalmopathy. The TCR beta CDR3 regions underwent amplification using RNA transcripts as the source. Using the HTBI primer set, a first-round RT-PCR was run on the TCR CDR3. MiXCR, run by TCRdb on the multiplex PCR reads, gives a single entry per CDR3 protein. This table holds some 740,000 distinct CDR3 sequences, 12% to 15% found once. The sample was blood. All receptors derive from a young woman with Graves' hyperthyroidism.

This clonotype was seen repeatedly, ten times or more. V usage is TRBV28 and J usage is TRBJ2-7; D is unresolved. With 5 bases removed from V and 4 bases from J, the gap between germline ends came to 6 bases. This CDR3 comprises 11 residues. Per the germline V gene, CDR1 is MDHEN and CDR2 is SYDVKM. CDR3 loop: CASSLQYEQYF. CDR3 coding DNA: TGTGCCAGCAGTCTTCAGTACGAGCAGTACTTC.

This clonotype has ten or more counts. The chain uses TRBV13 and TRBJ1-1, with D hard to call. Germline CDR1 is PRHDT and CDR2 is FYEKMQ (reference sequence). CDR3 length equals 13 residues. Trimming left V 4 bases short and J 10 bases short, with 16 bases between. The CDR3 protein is CASSSNVGRLAFF. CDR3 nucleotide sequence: TGTGCCAGCAGCTCGAATGTCGGACGGCTAGCTTTCTTT.

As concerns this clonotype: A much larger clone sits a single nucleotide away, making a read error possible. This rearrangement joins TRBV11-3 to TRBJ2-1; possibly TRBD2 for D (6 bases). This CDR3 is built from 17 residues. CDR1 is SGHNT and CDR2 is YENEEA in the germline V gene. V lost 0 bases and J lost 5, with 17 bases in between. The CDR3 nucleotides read TGTGCCAGCAGCTTAGATGTAAGGCCAGCGGGCGACAATGAGCAGTTCTTC. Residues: CASSLDVRPAGDNEQFF. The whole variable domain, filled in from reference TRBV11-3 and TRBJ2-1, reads EAGVVQSPRYKIIEKKQPVAFWCNPISGHNTLYWYLQNLGQGPELLIRYENEEAVDDSQLPKDRFSAERLKGVDSTLKIQPAELGDSAVYLCASSLDVRPAGDNEQFFGPGTRLTVL.

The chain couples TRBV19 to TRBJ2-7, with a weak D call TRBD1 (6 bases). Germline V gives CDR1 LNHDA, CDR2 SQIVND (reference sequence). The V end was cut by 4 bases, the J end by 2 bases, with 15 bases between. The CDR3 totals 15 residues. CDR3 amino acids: CASSKRGQTTYEQYF. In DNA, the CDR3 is TGTGCCAGTAGTAAGAGAGGACAGACCACCTACGAGCAGTACTTC.

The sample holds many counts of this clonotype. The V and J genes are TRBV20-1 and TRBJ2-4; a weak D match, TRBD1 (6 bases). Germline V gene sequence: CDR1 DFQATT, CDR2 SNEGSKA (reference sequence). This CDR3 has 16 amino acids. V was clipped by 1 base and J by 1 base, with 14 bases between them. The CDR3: CSARVQTGMAKNIQYF. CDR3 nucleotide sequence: TGCAGTGCTAGAGTACAAACAGGGATGGCCAAAAACATTCAGTACTTC.

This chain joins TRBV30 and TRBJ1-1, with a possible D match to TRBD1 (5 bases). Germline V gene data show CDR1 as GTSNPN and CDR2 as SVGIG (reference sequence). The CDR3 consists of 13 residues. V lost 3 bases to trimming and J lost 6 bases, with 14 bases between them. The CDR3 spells CAWSPTVGAEAFF. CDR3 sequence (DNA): TGTGCCTGGAGCCCCACCGTAGGGGCTGAAGCTTTCTTT.

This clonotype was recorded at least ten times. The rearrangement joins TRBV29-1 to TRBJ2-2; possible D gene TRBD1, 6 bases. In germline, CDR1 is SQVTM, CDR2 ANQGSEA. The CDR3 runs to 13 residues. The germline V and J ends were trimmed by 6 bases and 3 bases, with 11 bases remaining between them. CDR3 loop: CSVLRTDTGELFF. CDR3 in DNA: TGCAGCGTCTTGAGGACAGACACCGGGGAGCTGTTTTTT.

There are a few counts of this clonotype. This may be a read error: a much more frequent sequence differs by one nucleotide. CDR3 in DNA: TGTGCCAGCAGCGCGGGACTAGCGGACTCCTACGAGCAGTACTTC. This codes for CASSAGLADSYEQYF. The V gene is TRBV9, the J gene TRBJ2-7, with TRBD2 matching over 11 bases. The CDR3 runs 15 residues. V was pared by 3 bases and J by 0 bases, with 2 bases of the junction left unmatched. CDR1 and CDR2 (germline): SGDLS, YYNGEE.

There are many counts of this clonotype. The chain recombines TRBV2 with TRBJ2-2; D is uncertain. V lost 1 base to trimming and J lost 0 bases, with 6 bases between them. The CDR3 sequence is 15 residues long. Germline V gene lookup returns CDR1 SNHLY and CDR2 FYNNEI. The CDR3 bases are TGTGCCAGCAGTGAAGTGGCAGCGAACACCGGGGAGCTGTTTTTT. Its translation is CASSEVAANTGELFF. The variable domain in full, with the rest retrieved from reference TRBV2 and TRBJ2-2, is EPEVTQTPSHQVTQMGQEVILRCVPISNHLYFYWYRQILGQKVEFLVSFYNNEISEKSEIFDDQFSVERPDGSNFTLKIRSTKLEDSAMYFCASSEVAANTGELFFGEGSRLTVL.

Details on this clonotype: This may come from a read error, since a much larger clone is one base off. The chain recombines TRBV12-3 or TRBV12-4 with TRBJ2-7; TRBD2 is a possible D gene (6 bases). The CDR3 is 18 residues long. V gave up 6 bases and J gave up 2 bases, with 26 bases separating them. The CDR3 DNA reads TGTGCCAGCAGACACCCCAAAGTCCCGGCTAGCGACCCCTACGAGCAGTACTTC. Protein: CASRHPKVPASDPYEQYF.

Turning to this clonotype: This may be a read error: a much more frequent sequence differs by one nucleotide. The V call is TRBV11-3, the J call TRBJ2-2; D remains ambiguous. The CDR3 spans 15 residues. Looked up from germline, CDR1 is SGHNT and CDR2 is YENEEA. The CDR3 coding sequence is TGTGCCGGCAGCTCCCTGGCAGGAAACACCGGGGAGCTGTTTTTT. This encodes CAGSSLAGNTGELFF. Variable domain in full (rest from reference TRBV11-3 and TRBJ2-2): EAGVVQSPRYKIIEKKQPVAFWCNPISGHNTLYWYLQNLGQGPELLIRYENEEAVDDSQLPKDRFSAERLKGVDSTLKIQPAELGDSAVYLCAGSSLAGNTGELFFGEGSRLTVL.

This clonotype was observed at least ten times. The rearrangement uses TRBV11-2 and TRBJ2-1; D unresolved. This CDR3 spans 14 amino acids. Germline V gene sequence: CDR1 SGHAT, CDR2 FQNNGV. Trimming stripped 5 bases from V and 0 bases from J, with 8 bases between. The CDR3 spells CASSPRDSYNEQFF. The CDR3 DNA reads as TGTGCCAGCAGCCCTAGAGACTCCTACAATGAGCAGTTCTTC. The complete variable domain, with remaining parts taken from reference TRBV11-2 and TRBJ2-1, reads EAGVAQSPRYKIIEKRQSVAFWCNPISGHATLYWYQQILGQGPKLLIQFQNNGVVDDSQLPKDRFSAERLKGVDSTLKIQPAKLEDSAVYLCASSPRDSYNEQFFGPGTRLTVL.

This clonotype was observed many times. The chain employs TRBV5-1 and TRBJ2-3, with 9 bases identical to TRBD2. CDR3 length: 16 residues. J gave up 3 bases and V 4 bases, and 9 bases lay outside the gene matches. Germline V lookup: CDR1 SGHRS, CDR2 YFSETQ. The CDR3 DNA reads TGCGCCAGCAGCCTCGACCCGGGACTAGCAACAGATACGCAGTATTTT. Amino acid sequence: CASSLDPGLATDTQYF.

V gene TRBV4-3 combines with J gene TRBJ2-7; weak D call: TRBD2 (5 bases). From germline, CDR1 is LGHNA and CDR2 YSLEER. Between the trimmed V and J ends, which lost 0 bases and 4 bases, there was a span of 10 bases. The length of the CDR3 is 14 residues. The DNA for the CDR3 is TGCGCCAGCAGCCAAGATCATGGCGGGTACGAGCAGTACTTC. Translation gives CASSQDHGGYEQYF.

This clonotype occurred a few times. This CDR3 reads CASNVGFGTQYF. CDR3 bases: TGTGCCTCAAATGTCGGTTTTGGTACGCAGTATTTT. V gene TRBV6-2 or TRBV6-3 combines with J gene TRBJ2-3; D is unresolved. The V gene lost 11 bases and the J gene lost 8 bases, with 17 bases spanning the gap. Germline values: CDR1 MNHEY, CDR2 SVGEGT. The CDR3 consists of 12 residues.

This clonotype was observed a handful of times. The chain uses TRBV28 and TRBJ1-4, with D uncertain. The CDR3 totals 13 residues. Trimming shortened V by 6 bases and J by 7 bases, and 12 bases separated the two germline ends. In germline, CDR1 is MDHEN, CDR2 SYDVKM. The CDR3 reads CASRSPPGEKLFF. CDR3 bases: TGTGCCAGCAGATCCCCTCCGGGTGAAAAACTGTTTTTT. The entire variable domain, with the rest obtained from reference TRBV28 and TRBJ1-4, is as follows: DVKVTQSSRYLVKRTGEKVFLECVQDMDHENMFWYRQDPGLGLRLIYFSYDVKMKEKGDIPEGYSVSREKKERFSLILESASTNQTSMYLCASRSPPGEKLFFGSGTQLSVL.

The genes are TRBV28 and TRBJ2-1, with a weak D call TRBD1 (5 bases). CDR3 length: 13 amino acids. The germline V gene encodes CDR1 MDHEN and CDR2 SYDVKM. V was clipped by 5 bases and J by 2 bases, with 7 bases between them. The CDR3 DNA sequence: TGTGCCAGCAGTCTGACAGCCTACAATGAGCAGTTCTTC. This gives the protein CASSLTAYNEQFF.

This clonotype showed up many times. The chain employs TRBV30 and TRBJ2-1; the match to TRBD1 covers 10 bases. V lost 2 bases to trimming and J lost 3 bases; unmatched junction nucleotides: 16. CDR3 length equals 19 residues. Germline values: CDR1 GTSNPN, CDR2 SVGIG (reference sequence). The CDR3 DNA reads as TGTGCCTGGAGTCTCCGGGACAGGGGTATATCGAGACGCTACAATGAGCAGTTCTTC. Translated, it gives CAWSLRDRGISRRYNEQFF.

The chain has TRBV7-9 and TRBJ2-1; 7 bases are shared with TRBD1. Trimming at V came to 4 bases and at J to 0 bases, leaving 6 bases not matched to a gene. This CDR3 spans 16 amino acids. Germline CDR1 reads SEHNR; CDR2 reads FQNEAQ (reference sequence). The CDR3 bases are TGTGCCAGCAGCTCCCTACAGGGGAGCTCCTACAATGAGCAGTTCTTC. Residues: CASSSLQGSSYNEQFF.

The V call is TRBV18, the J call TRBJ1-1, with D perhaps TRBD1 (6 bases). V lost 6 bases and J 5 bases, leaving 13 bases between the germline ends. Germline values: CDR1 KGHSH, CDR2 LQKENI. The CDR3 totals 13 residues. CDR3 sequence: CASSRDNLTEAFF. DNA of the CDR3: TGTGCCAGCTCCCGGGACAACTTAACTGAAGCTTTCTTT.

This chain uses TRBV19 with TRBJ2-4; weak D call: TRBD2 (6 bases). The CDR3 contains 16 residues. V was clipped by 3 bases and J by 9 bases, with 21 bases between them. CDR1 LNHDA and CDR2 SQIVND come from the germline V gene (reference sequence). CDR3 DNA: TGTGCCAGTAGTATGAGATGGGACTCCCTTTCGGGCATTCAGTACTTC. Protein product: CASSMRWDSLSGIQYF.

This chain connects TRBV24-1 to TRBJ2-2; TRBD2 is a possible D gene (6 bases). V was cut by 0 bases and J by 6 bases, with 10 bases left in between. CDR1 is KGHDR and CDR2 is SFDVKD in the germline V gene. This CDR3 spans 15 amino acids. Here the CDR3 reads CATSDLSSAPGELFF. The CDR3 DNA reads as TGTGCCACCAGTGATTTGTCTAGCGCCCCCGGGGAGCTGTTTTTT.

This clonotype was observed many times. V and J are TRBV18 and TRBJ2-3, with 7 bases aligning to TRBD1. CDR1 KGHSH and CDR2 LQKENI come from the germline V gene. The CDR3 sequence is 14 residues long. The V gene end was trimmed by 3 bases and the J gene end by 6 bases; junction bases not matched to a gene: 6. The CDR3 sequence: CASSPDRVRDTQYF. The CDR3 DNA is TGTGCCAGCTCACCTGACAGGGTTCGGGATACGCAGTATTTT. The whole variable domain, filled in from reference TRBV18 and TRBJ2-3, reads NAGVMQNPRHLVRRRGQEARLRCSPMKGHSHVYWYRQLPEEGLKFMVYLQKENIIDESGMPKERFSAEFPKEGPSILRIQQVVRGDSAAYFCASSPDRVRDTQYFGPGTRLTVL.

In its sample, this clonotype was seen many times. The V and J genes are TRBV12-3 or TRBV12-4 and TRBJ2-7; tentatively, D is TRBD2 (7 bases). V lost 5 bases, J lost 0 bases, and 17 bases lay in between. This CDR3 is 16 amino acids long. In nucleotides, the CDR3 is TGTGCCAGCAGTCGTACAGGGAGGGGGAGCTCCTACGAGCAGTACTTC. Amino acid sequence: CASSRTGRGSSYEQYF.

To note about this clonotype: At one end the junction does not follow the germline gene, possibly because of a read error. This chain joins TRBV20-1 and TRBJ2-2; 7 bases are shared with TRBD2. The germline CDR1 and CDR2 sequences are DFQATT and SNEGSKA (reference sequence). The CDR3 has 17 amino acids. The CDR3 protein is CGARALTSGVNTGELFF. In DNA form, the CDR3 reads TGCGGTGCTAGAGCTTTAACCAGCGGGGTGAACACCGGGGAGCTGTTTTTT.

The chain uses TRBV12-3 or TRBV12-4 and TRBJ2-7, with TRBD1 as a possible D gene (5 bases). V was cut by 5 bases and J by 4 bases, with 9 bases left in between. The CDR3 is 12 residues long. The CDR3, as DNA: TGTGCCAGCAGTCCACGACAGTACGAGCAGTACTTC. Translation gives CASSPRQYEQYF.

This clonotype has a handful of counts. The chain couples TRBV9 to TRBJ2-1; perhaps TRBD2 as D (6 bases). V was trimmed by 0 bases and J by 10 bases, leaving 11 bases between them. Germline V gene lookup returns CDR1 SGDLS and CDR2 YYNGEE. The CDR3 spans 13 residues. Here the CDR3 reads CASSVEVAGEQFF. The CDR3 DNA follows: TGTGCCAGCAGCGTAGAGGTCGCGGGAGAGCAGTTCTTC.